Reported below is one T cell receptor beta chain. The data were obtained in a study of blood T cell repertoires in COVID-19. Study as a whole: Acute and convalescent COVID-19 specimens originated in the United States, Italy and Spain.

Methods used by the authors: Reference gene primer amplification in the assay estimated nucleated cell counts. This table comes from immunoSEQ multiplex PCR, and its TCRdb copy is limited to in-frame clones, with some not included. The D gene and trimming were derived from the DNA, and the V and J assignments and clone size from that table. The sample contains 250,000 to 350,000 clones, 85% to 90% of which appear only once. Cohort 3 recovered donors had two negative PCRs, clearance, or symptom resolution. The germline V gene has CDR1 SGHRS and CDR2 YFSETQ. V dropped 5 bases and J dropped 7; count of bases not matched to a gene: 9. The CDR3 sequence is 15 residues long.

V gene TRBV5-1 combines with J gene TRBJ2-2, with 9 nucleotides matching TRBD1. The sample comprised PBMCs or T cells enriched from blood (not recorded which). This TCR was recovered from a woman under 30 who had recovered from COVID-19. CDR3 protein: CASSQRTGEFGELFF. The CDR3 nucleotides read TGCGCCAGCAGTCAACGGACAGGGGAGTTCGGGGAGCTGTTTTTT.